This T cell receptor (beta chain) stems from a study of cytomegalovirus exposure and HLA in healthy donors. Study as a whole: An earlier analysis found fewer than 140 million unique TCR beta sequences from around 180 million T cells.

PCR used 60 Vbeta primers and 13 Jbeta primers. Here immunoSEQ multiplex PCR was the method, and the copy in TCRdb shows in-frame clones only, minus some. Among 150,000 to 200,000 clones listed, about 79% were seen once. Worth noting for this clone: Its antigen is currently unknown.

CDR1 SGHRS and CDR2 YFSETQ come from the germline V gene. V dropped 1 base and J dropped 4 bases, with 8 bases sitting between them. The CDR3 covers 14 residues. Study-wide findings and caveats: Some TCR beta chains (164 of them) were listed as cytomegalovirus-associated.

The V and J genes are TRBV5-1 and TRBJ2-2; D remains unclear. The sequenced sample was PBMCs. The receptor was isolated from a man aged 40-55 years in good health and CMV-seropositive. CDR3 residues: CASSLTGSTGELFF. The CDR3 nucleotides are TGCGCCAGCAGCTTGACCGGGTCCACCGGGGAGCTGTTTTTT.